Listed here are 30 T cell receptor beta chains from one sample, sequenced in a study of blood T cell repertoires in COVID-19. Sequencing used immunoSEQ multiplex PCR; TCRdb keeps in-frame clones, though not all of them. The sample contains 200,000 to 250,000 clones, 70% to 90% of which appear only once. Specimen: peripheral blood. The origin of the receptors is a woman between 65 and 79 years old with COVID-19, enrolled during active disease.

This rearrangement joins TRBV7-8 to TRBJ2-7; 7 bases are a match to TRBD1. Per the germline V gene, CDR1 is SGHVS and CDR2 is FQNEAQ. J gave up 3 bases and V 5 bases, and 4 bases lay outside the gene matches. This CDR3 comprises 13 residues. This CDR3 is CASSRGQIYEQYF. Here the CDR3 DNA reads TGTGCCAGCAGCCGGGGACAGATCTACGAGCAGTACTTC.

This clone was counted between two and nine times. The chain has TRBV23-1 and TRBJ1-1; D possibly corresponds to TRBD1 (5 bases). TRBV23-1 has ORF status, its function being uncertain. The CDR3 is 16 residues long. Trimming took off 0 bases at V and 5 bases at J, with 16 bases between the two ends. CDR3 coding DNA: TGCGCCAGCAGTCAATCGTACCGGGCAGCAGGGACTGAAGCTTTCTTT. Protein product: CASSQSYRAAGTEAFF.

V is TRBV7-3 and J is TRBJ1-5; 9 bases are a match to TRBD1. The CDR3 has 13 residues. Per the germline V gene, CDR1 is SGHTA and CDR2 is FQGTGA. J was trimmed by 7 bases and V by 5 bases; bases with no gene match: 3. The chain's CDR3 is CASSQGQGQPQHF. The CDR3 DNA is TGTGCCAGCAGCCAAGGACAGGGGCAGCCCCAGCATTTT.

The chain has TRBV19 and TRBJ1-6; the D gene is possibly TRBD1 (6 bases). Germline loops: CDR1 LNHDA, CDR2 SQIVND (reference sequence). Between the trimmed V and J ends, which lost 4 bases and 4 bases, there was a span of 14 bases. The CDR3 is 16 amino acids. CDR3 in DNA: TGTGCCAGTAGTAATTCAGGGGTTCTTTATAATTCACCCCTCCACTTT. It is translated as CASSNSGVLYNSPLHF. Using reference TRBV19 and TRBJ1-6 for the parts outside the CDR3, the full variable domain is DGGITQSPKYLFRKEGQNVTLSCEQNLNHDAMYWYRQDPGQGLRLIYYSQIVNDFQKGDIAEGYSVSREKKESFPLTVTSAQKNPTAFYLCASSNSGVLYNSPLHFGNGTRLTVT.

The sample holds one count of this clone. The J gene is TRBJ2-1, the V gene TRBV5-1, with 10 bases that match TRBD2. CDR3 length: 16 residues. Germline CDR1 and CDR2: SGHRS and YFSETQ. Germline trimming cut 0 bases from V and 6 bases from J; bases unmatched to any gene: 6. The CDR3 sequence is CASSLVPTSGINEQFF. The CDR3, as DNA: TGCGCCAGCAGCTTGGTACCAACTAGCGGGATCAATGAGCAGTTCTTC.

The CDR3 loop reads CASSPRDREYGYTF. The DNA for the CDR3 is TGTGCCAGCAGCCCACGGGACAGGGAATATGGCTACACCTTC. This rearrangement joins TRBV9 to TRBJ1-2; 9 bases agree with TRBD1. Per germline, CDR1 SGDLS and CDR2 YYNGEE. CDR3 length equals 14 residues. J gave up 5 bases and V 4 bases, and 6 bases lay outside the gene matches.

The CDR3 is CASRRQQPNTEAFF. In nucleotides, the CDR3 is TGTGCCAGCAGAAGACAGCAACCCAACACTGAAGCTTTCTTT. The chain links TRBV6-5 to TRBJ1-1, with D possibly matching TRBD1 (5 bases). The CDR3 has 14 amino acids. The germline V gene encodes CDR1 MNHEY and CDR2 SVGAGI. V gave up 6 bases and J gave up 2 bases, with 13 bases separating them.

The chain carries TRBV15 and TRBJ1-6, with a possible D match to TRBD1 (6 bases). V was pared by 0 bases and J by 11 bases, with 14 bases between. Germline CDR1 is LNHNV and CDR2 is YYDKDF (reference sequence). The CDR3 contains 15 residues. Here the CDR3 reads CATSREGRGGTPLHF. CDR3 nucleotides: TGTGCCACCAGCAGAGAAGGCAGGGGTGGTACACCCCTCCACTTT.

The chain carries TRBV5-1 and TRBJ2-7; D uncertain. Looked up from germline, CDR1 is SGHRS and CDR2 is YFSETQ. The CDR3 covers 12 residues. V was clipped by 5 bases and J by 5 bases, with 11 bases between them. The CDR3 spells CASSYKPHEQYF. Here the CDR3 DNA reads TGCGCCAGCAGTTACAAACCCCACGAGCAGTACTTC. The full variable domain, completed using reference TRBV5-1 and TRBJ2-7, is KAGVTQTPRYLIKTRGQQVTLSCSPISGHRSVSWYQQTPGQGLQFLFEYFSETQRNKGNFPGRFSGRQFSNSRSEMNVSTLELGDSALYLCASSYKPHEQYFGPGTRLTVT.

The gene calls are TRBV19 and TRBJ2-6, with D uncertain. Per germline, CDR1 LNHDA and CDR2 SQIVND (reference sequence). This CDR3 has 15 amino acids. The germline V and J ends were trimmed by 5 bases and 0 bases, with 8 bases remaining between them. The CDR3 protein is CASSPSRSGANVLTF. The DNA for the CDR3 is TGTGCCAGTAGTCCCAGTCGCTCTGGGGCCAACGTCCTGACTTTC. Based on the CDR3 plus reference TRBV19 and TRBJ2-6, the full variable domain is DGGITQSPKYLFRKEGQNVTLSCEQNLNHDAMYWYRQDPGQGLRLIYYSQIVNDFQKGDIAEGYSVSREKKESFPLTVTSAQKNPTAFYLCASSPSRSGANVLTFGAGSRLTVL.

The chain carries TRBV5-4 and TRBJ1-3, with 7 nucleotides matching TRBD1. Losses at the gene ends were 4 bases for V and 0 bases for J; bases not matched to a gene: 4. This CDR3 contains 15 residues. The germline V gene encodes CDR1 SGHNT and CDR2 YYREEE (reference sequence). Here the CDR3 reads CASSPNRGSGNTIYF. DNA of the CDR3: TGTGCCAGCAGCCCAAACAGGGGCTCTGGAAACACCATATATTTT.

CDR3 residues: CASSLGQGGYNEQFF. The CDR3 nucleotides are TGCGCCAGCAGCTTGGGACAGGGGGGCTACAATGAGCAGTTCTTC. V is TRBV5-1 and J is TRBJ2-1, with 9 bases aligning to TRBD1. V shed 0 bases and J 3 bases; nucleotides not matched to a gene: 1. CDR3 length: 15 residues. The germline V gene encodes CDR1 SGHRS and CDR2 YFSETQ.

This chain links TRBV6-5 with TRBJ1-2, with 10 bases identical to TRBD1. With V trimmed by 10 bases and J by 2 bases, 7 bases remained unmatched. CDR1 is MNHEY and CDR2 is SVGAGI in the germline V gene. The CDR3 is 14 amino acids. This CDR3 is CAIAGTGENYGYTF. CDR3 in DNA: TGTGCCATTGCCGGGACAGGGGAGAACTATGGCTACACCTTC.

CDR3 in amino acids: CAISESPGQGEKDFF. CDR3 DNA sequence: TGTGCCATCAGTGAGTCTCCCGGACAGGGCGAAAAGGACTTCTTT. The chain has TRBV10-3 and TRBJ1-1; the match to TRBD1 covers 8 bases. From germline, CDR1 is ENHRY and CDR2 SYGVKD. The CDR3 covers 15 residues. The ends lost 0 bases at V and 14 bases at J; junction bases unmatched: 14.

This chain uses TRBV5-4 with TRBJ1-2; a weak D match, TRBD1 (6 bases). Deletions cut 3 bases from V and 6 bases from J, with 12 bases between. CDR1 is SGHNT, CDR2 YYREEE, per germline (reference sequence). The CDR3 is 13 residues long. The CDR3 DNA follows: TGTGCCAGCAGCTCCACCAGGGACAATGGCTACACCTTC. Amino acid sequence: CASSSTRDNGYTF.

V and J are TRBV2 and TRBJ2-7; TRBD1 agrees at 10 bases. The germline V gene has CDR1 SNHLY and CDR2 FYNNEI. The V segment lost 3 bases and the J segment 4 bases; nucleotides outside the gene matches: 15. The CDR3 runs 18 residues. In nucleotides, the CDR3 is TGTGCCAGCAGTGACCCGGGACAGGGGATCTCGATAATGTACGAGCAGTACTTC. This translates into CASSDPGQGISIMYEQYF.

The chain couples TRBV7-3 to TRBJ2-2, with D possibly matching TRBD2 (6 bases). The V end lost 1 base, the J end lost 4 bases, and 19 bases lay between the germline ends. The CDR3 is 18 residues long. The germline V gene encodes CDR1 SGHTA and CDR2 FQGTGA. CDR3 DNA: TGTGCCAGCAGCTTAAGGGTCCCCTCGGGAGTGGGCACCGGGGAGCTGTTTTTT. It codes for CASSLRVPSGVGTGELFF. Supplemented by reference TRBV7-3 and TRBJ2-2, the full variable domain reads GAGVSQTPSNKVTEKGKYVELRCDPISGHTALYWYRQSLGQGPEFLIYFQGTGAADDSGLPNDRFFAVRPEGSVSTLKIQRTERGDSAVYLCASSLRVPSGVGTGELFFGEGSRLTVL.

V gene TRBV6-6 combines with J gene TRBJ1-1; D gene unclear. The CDR3 loop spans 13 amino acids. Trimming pared 7 bases from V and 1 base from J, leaving 10 bases between. Germline-derived CDR1 and CDR2 are MNHNY and SVGAGI (reference sequence). The DNA for the CDR3 is TGTGCCAGCACCTCGGGAGGGAACACTGAAGCTTTCTTT. This sequence encodes CASTSGGNTEAFF.

This clone was seen only once. CDR3 coding DNA: TGTGCCAGCAGCTTAAGTGAGCGGTTGGCACTTCAGTACTTC. It is translated as CASSLSERLALQYF. The rearrangement links TRBV7-8 to TRBJ2-4, with D perhaps TRBD2 (5 bases). The CDR3 consists of 14 residues. The V end was cut by 2 bases, the J end by 11 bases, with 16 bases between. Germline V gene sequence: CDR1 SGHVS, CDR2 FQNEAQ.

The genes are TRBV5-1 and TRBJ2-7; TRBD1 matches at 8 bases. CDR1 SGHRS and CDR2 YFSETQ come from the germline V gene. The length of the CDR3 is 13 residues. The junction had 5 bases not matched to a gene; V was cut back by 4 bases and J by 5 bases. The CDR3 loop reads CASSTPQGDEQYF. In DNA form, the CDR3 reads TGCGCCAGCAGCACCCCACAGGGGGACGAGCAGTACTTC.

The chain is built from TRBV5-5 and TRBJ1-2; maybe TRBD1 (6 bases). Germline assignment: CDR1 SGHKS and CDR2 YYEKEE (reference sequence). Trimming shortened V by 0 bases and J by 7 bases, and 13 bases separated the two germline ends. The CDR3 totals 14 residues. In DNA form, the CDR3 reads TGTGCCAGCAGCTTGGGGGCGGGGGCGTTTGGCTACACCTTC. Translated, it gives CASSLGAGAFGYTF.

V and J are TRBV11-3 and TRBJ2-7; D possibly corresponds to TRBD1 (6 bases). The CDR3 is 14 amino acids. Germline CDR1 and CDR2: SGHNT and YENEEA. V was shortened by 5 bases and J by 2 bases, with 13 bases between the two germline ends. CDR3 DNA sequence: TGTGCCAGCAGCCATGGACAGCCTCCCTACGAGCAGTACTTC. It specifies CASSHGQPPYEQYF.

The CDR3 region is CASSLMSSYEQYF. DNA for the CDR3: TGTGCCAGCAGCTTAATGAGCTCCTACGAGCAGTACTTC. The chain recombines TRBV7-2 with TRBJ2-7; no clear D gene. Germline loops: CDR1 SGHTA, CDR2 FQGNSA. CDR3 length: 13 residues. The V and J ends lost 2 bases and 0 bases respectively, with 5 bases between them.

The V call is TRBV7-2, the J call TRBJ2-2; 8 bases match TRBD2. The junction had 6 bases not matched to a gene; V was cut back by 2 bases and J by 7 bases. The CDR3 totals 15 residues. From germline, CDR1 is SGHTA and CDR2 FQGNSA. The CDR3 sequence: CASSLNREGIGELFF. The CDR3 region has the DNA TGTGCCAGCAGCTTAAACCGGGAGGGTATCGGGGAGCTGTTTTTT.

V and J are TRBV5-1 and TRBJ2-5, with 8 bases fitting TRBD2. Germline CDR1 reads SGHRS; CDR2 reads YFSETQ. The CDR3 extends over 16 amino acids. The V and J ends lost 4 bases and 1 base, in that order; junction bases with no gene match: 9. CDR3 DNA sequence: TGCGCCAGCAGCGGGGGACTAGGAAGTTTCCAAGAGACCCAGTACTTC. Translation: CASSGGLGSFQETQYF.

The chain is built from TRBV7-9 and TRBJ1-4; 9 bases are a match to TRBD1. Trimming at V came to 5 bases and at J to 7 bases, leaving 2 bases not matched to a gene. CDR3 length equals 13 residues. Germline V gene data show CDR1 as SEHNR and CDR2 as FQNEAQ (reference sequence). DNA of the CDR3: TGTGCCAGCAGCCAGGGACAGGGTGAAAAACTGTTTTTT. Translated: CASSQGQGEKLFF.

V is TRBV7-9 and J is TRBJ2-3, with 9 bases identical to TRBD2. Germline V gives CDR1 SEHNR, CDR2 FQNEAQ (reference sequence). V trimming: 5 bases; J trimming: 2 bases; junction bases outside the gene matches: 17. This CDR3 comprises 19 residues. The CDR3 loop is CASSRLRVQLAGSTDTQYF. The CDR3 nucleotides read TGTGCCAGCAGCAGACTCAGGGTCCAGCTAGCGGGGTCCACAGATACGCAGTATTTT.

This chain joins TRBV19 and TRBJ1-2; 10 nucleotides line up with TRBD1. V lost 3 bases to trimming and J lost 4 bases; unmatched junction nucleotides: 2. CDR1 and CDR2 from the germline V gene are LNHDA and SQIVND (reference sequence). The CDR3 sequence is 14 residues long. The CDR3 reads CASSMGQGSYGYTF. CDR3 DNA sequence: TGTGCCAGTAGTATGGGACAGGGGTCCTATGGCTACACCTTC.

V usage is TRBV10-3 and J usage is TRBJ1-1; D is perhaps TRBD1 (5 bases). V lost 0 bases and J 0 bases, leaving 17 bases between the germline ends. Per germline, CDR1 ENHRY and CDR2 SYGVKD. The CDR3 consists of 18 residues. The CDR3 DNA follows: TGTGCCATCAGTGAGTCGATAGAAGGGGCAAGAATGAACACTGAAGCTTTCTTT. Translating gives CAISESIEGARMNTEAFF.

The chain couples TRBV21-1 to TRBJ2-7; the D call TRBD1 from the table was never checked on the DNA. TRBV21-1 is flagged as a pseudogene. The CDR3 sequence is 16 residues long. CDR3 in DNA: TGTGCCAGCAGCAATTACGTAAGGGGGTATAACTACGAGCAGTACTTC. This translates into CASSNYVRGYNYEQYF.